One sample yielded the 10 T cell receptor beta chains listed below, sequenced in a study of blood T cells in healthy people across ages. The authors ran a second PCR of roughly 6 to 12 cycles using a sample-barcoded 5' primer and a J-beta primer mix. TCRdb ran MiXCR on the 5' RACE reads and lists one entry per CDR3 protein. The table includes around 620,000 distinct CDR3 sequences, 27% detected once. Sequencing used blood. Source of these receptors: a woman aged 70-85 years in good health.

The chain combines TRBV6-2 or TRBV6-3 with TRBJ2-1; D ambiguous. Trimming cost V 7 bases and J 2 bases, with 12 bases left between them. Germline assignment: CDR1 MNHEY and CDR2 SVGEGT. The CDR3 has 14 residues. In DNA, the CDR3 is TGTGCCAGCACCAACGGACGGGCCTACAATGAGCAGTTCTTC. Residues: CASTNGRAYNEQFF.

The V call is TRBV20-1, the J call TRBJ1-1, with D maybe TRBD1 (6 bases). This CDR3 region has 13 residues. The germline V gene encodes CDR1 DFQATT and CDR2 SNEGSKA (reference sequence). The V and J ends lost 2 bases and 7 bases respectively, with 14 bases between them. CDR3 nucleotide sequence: TGCAGTGCTAGAAACGACAGGAAAATTGAAGCTTTCTTT. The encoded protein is CSARNDRKIEAFF.

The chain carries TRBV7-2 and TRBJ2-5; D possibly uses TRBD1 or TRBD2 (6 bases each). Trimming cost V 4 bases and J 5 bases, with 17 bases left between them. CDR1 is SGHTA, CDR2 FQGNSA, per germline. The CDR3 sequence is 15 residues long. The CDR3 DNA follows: TGTGCCAGCAGCTACATGTTGGGGGCGGGGGAGACCCAGTACTTC. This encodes CASSYMLGAGETQYF.

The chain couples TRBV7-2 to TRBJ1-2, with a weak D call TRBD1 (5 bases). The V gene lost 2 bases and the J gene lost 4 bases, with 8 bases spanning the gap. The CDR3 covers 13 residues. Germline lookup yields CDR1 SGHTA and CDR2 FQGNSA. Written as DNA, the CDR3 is TGTGCCAGCAGCTTATGGGGCAGCTATGGCTACACCTTC. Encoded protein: CASSLWGSYGYTF.

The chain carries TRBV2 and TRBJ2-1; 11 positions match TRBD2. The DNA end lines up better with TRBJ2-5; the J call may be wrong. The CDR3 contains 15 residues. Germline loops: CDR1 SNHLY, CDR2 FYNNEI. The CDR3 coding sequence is TGTGCCAGCAGTGGTCAACTAGCGGGGGTTGAGACCCAGTACTTC. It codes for CASSGQLAGVETQYF.

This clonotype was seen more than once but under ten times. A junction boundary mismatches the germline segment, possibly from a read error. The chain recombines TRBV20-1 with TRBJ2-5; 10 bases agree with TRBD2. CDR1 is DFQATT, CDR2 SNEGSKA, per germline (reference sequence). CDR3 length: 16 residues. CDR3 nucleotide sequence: TGCAGTGCTAGAGGGGGAGCGGGGGGGACTCAAGGGACCCAGTACTTC. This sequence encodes CSARGGAGGTQGTQYF.

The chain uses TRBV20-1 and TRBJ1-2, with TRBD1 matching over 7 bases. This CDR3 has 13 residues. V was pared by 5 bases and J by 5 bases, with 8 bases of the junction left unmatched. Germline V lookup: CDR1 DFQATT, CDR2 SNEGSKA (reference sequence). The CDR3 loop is CSAPAGTAYGYTF. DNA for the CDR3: TGCAGTGCTCCAGCCGGGACAGCATATGGCTACACCTTC.

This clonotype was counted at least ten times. CDR3: CASSQGQLAGGQETQYF. The CDR3 region has the DNA TGTGCCAGCAGCCAAGGTCAACTAGCGGGGGGGCAAGAGACCCAGTACTTC. The gene calls are TRBV4-2 and TRBJ2-5, with 13 nucleotides matching TRBD2. The germline gives CDR1 LGHNA, CDR2 YNFKEQ. V trimming: 1 base; J trimming: 2 bases; junction bases outside the gene matches: 4. The CDR3 length is 17 residues.

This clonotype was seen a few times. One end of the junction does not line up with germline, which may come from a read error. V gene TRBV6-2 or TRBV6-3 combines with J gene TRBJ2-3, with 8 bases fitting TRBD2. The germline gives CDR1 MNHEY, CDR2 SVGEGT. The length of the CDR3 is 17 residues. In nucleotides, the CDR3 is TGTGCCAGCAGTTGGGAGCCGGGGCGGGGGGAGATGGATACGCAGTACTTT. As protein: CASSWEPGRGEMDTQYF.

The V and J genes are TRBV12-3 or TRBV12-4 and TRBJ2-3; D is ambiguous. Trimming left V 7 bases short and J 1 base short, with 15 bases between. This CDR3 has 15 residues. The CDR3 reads CASTGRASGTDTQYF. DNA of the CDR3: TGTGCCAGCACCGGACGGGCCTCCGGCACAGATACGCAGTATTTT.